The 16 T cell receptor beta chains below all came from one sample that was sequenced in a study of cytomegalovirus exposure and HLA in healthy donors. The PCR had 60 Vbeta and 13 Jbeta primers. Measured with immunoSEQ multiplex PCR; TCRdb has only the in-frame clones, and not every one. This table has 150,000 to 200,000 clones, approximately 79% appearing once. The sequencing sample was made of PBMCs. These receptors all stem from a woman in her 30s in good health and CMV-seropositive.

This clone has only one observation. The CDR3 protein is CASSSAAPKTGVGYGYTF. For the CDR3, the DNA is TGTGCCAGCAGTTCGGCGGCTCCGAAGACAGGGGTAGGCTATGGCTACACCTTC. The rearrangement joins TRBV28 to TRBJ1-2; TRBD1 matches at 8 bases. The V gene's germline CDR1 is MDHEN and CDR2 SYDVKM. V dropped 4 bases and J dropped 4; count of bases not matched to a gene: 17. CDR3 size: 18 residues.

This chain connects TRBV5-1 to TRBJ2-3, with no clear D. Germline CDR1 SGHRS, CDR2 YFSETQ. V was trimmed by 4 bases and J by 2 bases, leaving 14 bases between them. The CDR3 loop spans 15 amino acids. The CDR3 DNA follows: TGCGCCAGCAGCGACTCGGAGTCGAACACAGATACGCAGTATTTT. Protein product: CASSDSESNTDTQYF.

DNA for the CDR3: TGTGCCAGCAGTCTTAGCGGGGGCACAGATACGCAGTATTTT. It codes for CASSLSGGTDTQYF. The chain carries TRBV6-5 and TRBJ2-3; TRBD2 aligns across 8 bases. V shed 5 bases and J 1 base; nucleotides not matched to a gene: 2. Germline CDR1 reads MNHEY; CDR2 reads SVGAGI. CDR3 length: 14 residues.

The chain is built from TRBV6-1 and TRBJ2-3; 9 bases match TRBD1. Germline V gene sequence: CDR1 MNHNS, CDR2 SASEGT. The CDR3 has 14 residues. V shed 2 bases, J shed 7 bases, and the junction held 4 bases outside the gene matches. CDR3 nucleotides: TGTGCCAGCAGTGAAATACAGGGGGCAAATACGCAGTATTTT. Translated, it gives CASSEIQGANTQYF.

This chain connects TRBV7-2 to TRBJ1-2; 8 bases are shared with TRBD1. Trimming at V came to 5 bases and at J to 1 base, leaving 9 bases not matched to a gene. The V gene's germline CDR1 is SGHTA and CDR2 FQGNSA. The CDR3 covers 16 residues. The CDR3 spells CASSPYGQGVNYGYTF. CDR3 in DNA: TGTGCCAGCAGCCCTTATGGACAGGGAGTTAACTATGGCTACACCTTC.

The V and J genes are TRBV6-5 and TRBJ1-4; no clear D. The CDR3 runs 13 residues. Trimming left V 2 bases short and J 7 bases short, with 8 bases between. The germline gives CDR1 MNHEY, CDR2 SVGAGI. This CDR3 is CASSYGRSEKLFF. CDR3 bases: TGTGCCAGCAGTTACGGGAGAAGTGAAAAACTGTTTTTT.

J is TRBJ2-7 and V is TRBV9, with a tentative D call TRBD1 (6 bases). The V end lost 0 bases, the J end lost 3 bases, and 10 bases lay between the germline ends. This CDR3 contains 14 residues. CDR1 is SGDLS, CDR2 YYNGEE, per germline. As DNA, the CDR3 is TGTGCCAGCAGCGTAGGACAGGTAGGCTACGAGCAGTACTTC. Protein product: CASSVGQVGYEQYF.

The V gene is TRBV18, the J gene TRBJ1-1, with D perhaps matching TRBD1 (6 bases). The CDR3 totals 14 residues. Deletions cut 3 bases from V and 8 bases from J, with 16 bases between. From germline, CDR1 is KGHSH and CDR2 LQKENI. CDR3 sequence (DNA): TGTGCCAGCTCACCGTCCGGGGGGCCTAGGGAAGCTTTCTTT. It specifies CASSPSGGPREAFF.

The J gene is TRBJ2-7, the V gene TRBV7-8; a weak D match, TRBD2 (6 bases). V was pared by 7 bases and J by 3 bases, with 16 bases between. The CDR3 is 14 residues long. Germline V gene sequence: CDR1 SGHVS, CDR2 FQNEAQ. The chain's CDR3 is CASTSTGGFYEQYF. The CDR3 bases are TGTGCCAGCACCTCGACCGGGGGATTCTACGAGCAGTACTTC.

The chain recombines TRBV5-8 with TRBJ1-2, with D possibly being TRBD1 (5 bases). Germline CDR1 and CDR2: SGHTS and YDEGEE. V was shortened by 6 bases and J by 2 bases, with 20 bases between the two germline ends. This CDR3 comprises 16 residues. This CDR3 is CASIYPMRGLNYGYTF. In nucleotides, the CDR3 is TGTGCCAGCATCTACCCAATGAGGGGACTCAACTATGGCTACACCTTC.

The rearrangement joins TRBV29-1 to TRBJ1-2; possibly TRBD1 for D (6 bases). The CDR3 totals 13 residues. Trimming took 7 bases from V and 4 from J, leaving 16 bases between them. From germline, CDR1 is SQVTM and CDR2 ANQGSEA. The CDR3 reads CSGGLGAGYGYTF. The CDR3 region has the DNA TGCAGCGGCGGGCTGGGGGCAGGCTATGGCTACACCTTC.

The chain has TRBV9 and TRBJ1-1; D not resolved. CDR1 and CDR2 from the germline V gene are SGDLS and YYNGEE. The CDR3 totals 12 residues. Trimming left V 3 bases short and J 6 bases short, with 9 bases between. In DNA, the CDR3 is TGTGCCAGCAGCGAGATCAGTCCTGAAGCTTTCTTT. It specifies CASSEISPEAFF.

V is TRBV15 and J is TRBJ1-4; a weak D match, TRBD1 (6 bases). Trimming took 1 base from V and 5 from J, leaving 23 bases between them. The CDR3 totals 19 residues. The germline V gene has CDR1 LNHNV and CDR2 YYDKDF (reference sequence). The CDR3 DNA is TGTGCCACCAGCAGAGTCCCAGAGACAGGCGGCGGAGCGAATGAAAAACTGTTTTTT. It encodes CATSRVPETGGGANEKLFF. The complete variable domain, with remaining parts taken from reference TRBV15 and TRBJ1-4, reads DAMVIQNPRYQVTQFGKPVTLSCSQTLNHNVMYWYQQKSSQAPKLLFHYYDKDFNNEADTPDNFQSRRPNTSFCFLDIRSPGLGDTAMYLCATSRVPETGGGANEKLFFGSGTQLSVL.

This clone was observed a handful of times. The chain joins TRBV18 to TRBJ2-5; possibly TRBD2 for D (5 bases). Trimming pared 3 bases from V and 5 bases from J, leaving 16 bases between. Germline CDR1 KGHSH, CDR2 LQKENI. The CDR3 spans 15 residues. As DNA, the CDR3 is TGTGCCAGCTCACCTGGTTCAGGAGGTCGGGAGACCCAGTACTTC. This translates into CASSPGSGGRETQYF.

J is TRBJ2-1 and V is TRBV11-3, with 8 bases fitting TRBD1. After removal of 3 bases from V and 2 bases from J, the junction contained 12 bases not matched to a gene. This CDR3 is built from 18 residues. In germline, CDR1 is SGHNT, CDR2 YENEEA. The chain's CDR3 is CASSFTPQGAFTYNEQFF. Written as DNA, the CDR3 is TGTGCCAGCAGCTTCACCCCGCAGGGGGCCTTTACCTACAATGAGCAGTTCTTC.

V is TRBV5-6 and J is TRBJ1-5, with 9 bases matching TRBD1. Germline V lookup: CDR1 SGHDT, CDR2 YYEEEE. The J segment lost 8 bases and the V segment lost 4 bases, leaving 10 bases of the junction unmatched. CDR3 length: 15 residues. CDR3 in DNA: TGTGCCAGCAGCCCTGGACAGGGGCCCTCCGAGCCCCAGCATTTT. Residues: CASSPGQGPSEPQHF.